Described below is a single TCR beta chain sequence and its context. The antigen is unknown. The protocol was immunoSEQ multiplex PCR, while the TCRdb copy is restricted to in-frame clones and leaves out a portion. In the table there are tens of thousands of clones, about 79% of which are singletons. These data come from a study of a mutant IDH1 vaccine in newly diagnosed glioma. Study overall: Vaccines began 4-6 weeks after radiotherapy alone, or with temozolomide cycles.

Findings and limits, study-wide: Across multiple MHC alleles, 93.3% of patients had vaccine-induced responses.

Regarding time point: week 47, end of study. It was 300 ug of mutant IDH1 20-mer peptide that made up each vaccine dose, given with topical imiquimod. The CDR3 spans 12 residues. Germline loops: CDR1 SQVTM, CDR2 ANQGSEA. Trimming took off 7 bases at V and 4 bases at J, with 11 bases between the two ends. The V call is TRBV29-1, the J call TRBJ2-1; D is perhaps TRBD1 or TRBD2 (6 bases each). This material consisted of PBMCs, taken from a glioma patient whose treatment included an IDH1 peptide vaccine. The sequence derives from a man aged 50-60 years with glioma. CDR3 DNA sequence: TGCAGCGGGGGCGGGACATACAATGAGCAGTTCTTC. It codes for CSGGGTYNEQFF.